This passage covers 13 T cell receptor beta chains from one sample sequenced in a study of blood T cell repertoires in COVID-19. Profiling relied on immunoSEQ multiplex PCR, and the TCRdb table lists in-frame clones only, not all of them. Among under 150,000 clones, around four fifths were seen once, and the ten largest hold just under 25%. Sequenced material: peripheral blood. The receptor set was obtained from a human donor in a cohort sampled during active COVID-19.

This CDR3 reads CSASARDRGMDEQYF. CDR3 nucleotides: TGCAGTGCTAGTGCCCGGGACAGGGGTATGGACGAGCAGTACTTC. The V gene is TRBV20-1, the J gene TRBJ2-7, with TRBD1 matching over 10 bases. Trimming removed 3 bases from V and 5 bases from J; junction bases left unmatched: 10. Germline V gene sequence: CDR1 DFQATT, CDR2 SNEGSKA (reference sequence). CDR3 length equals 15 residues.

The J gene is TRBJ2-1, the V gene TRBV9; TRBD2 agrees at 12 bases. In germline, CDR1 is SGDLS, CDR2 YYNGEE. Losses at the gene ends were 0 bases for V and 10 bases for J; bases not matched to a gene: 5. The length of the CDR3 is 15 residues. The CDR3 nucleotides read TGTGCCAGCAGCGTAGGACTAGCGGGAGAACGAGAGCAGTTCTTC. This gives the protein CASSVGLAGEREQFF.

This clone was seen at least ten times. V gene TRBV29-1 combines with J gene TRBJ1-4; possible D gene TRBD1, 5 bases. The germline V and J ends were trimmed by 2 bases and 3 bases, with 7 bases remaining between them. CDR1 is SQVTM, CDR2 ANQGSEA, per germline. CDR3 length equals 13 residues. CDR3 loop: CSVETGSNEKLFF. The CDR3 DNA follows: TGCAGCGTTGAAACAGGATCTAATGAAAAACTGTTTTTT.

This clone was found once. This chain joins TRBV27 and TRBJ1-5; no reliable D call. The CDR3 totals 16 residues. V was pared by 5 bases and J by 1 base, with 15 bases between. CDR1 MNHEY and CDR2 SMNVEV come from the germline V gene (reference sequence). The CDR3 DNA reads TGTGCCAGCAGTCCCGGGGAGGGCAGGAGCAATCAGCCCCAGCATTTT. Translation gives CASSPGEGRSNQPQHF.

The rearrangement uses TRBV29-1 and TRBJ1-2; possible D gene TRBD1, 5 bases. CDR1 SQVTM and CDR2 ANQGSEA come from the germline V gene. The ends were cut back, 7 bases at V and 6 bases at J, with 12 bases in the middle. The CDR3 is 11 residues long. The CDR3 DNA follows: TGCAGCGCAGGGAGTTGGGATGGCTACACCTTC. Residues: CSAGSWDGYTF.

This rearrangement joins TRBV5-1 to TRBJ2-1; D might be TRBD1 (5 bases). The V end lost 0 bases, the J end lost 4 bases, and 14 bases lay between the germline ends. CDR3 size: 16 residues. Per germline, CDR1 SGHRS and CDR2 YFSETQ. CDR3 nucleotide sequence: TGCGCCAGCAGCTTGGGGCAGGGAAAGGGATACAATGAGCAGTTCTTC. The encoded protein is CASSLGQGKGYNEQFF.

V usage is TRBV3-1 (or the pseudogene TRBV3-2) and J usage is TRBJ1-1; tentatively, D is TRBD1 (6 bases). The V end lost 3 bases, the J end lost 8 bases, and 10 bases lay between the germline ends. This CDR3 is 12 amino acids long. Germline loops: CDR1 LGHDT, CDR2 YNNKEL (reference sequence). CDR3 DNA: TGTGCCAGCAGCCACAGGGGTAGGGAAGCTTTCTTT. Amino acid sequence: CASSHRGREAFF.

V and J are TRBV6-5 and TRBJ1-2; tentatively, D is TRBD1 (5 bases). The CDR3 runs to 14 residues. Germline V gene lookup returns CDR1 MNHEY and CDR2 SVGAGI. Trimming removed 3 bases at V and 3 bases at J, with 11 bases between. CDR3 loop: CASSYIPGHYGYTF. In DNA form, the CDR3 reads TGTGCCAGCAGTTATATCCCAGGGCACTATGGCTACACCTTC.

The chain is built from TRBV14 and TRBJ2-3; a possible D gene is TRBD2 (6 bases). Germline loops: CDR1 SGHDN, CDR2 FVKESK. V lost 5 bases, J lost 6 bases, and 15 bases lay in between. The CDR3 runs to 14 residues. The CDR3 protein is CASSRLASGDTQYF. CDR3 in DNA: TGTGCCAGCAGCAGGCTAGCGAGCGGGGATACGCAGTATTTT.

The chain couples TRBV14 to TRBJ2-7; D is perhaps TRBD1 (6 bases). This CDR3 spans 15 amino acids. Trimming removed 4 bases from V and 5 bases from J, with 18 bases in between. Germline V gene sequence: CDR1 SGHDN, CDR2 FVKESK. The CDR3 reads CASSRQMGRQDEQYF. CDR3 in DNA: TGTGCCAGCAGCCGCCAAATGGGAAGACAGGACGAGCAGTACTTC.

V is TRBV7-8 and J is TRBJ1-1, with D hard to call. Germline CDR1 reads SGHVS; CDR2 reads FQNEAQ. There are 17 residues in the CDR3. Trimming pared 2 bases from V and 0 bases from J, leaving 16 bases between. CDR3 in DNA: TGTGCCAGCAGCTTATTACCCCCAGTTGGCTTGAACACTGAAGCTTTCTTT. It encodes CASSLLPPVGLNTEAFF.

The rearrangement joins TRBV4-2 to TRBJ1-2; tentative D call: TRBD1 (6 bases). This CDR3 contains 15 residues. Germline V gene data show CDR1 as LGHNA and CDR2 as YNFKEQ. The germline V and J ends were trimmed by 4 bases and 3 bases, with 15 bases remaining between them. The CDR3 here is CASSPRGGPDYGYTF. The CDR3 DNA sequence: TGTGCCAGCAGCCCACGGGGGGGGCCTGACTATGGCTACACCTTC.

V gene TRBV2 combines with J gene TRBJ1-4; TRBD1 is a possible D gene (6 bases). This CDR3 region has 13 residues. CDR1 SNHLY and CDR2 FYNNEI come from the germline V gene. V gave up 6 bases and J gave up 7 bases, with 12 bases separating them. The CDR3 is CASRDTGSEKLFF. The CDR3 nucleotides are TGTGCCAGCAGAGATACAGGGAGTGAAAAACTGTTTTTT.